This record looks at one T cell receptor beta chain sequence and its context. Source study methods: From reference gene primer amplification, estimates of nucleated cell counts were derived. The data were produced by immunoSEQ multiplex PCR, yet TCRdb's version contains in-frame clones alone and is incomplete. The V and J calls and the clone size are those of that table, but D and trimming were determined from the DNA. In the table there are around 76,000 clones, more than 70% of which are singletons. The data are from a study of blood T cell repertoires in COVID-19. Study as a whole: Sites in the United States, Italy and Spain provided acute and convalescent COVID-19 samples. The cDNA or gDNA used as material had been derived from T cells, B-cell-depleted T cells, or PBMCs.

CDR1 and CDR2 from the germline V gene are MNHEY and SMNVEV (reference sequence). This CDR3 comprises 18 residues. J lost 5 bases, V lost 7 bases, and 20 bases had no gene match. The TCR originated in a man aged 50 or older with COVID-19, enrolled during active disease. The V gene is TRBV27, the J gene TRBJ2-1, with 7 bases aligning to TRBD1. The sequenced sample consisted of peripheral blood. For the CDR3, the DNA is TGTGCCAGCATCCTGACAGGGTTCCCCATCGAGAGCGACAATGAGCAGTTCTTC. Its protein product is CASILTGFPIESDNEQFF.